This T cell receptor (beta chain) is drawn from a study of cytomegalovirus exposure and HLA in healthy donors. General observations from the study: Specificity of a few CMV-associated chains for CMV antigens was verified in vitro.

The V end was cut by 1 base, the J end by 2 bases, with 12 bases between. The CDR3 extends over 15 amino acids. In germline, CDR1 is SGHKS, CDR2 YYEKEE (reference sequence). Primers included in the PCR were 60 Vbeta and 13 Jbeta primers. Sequenced by immunoSEQ multiplex PCR; TCRdb stores in-frame clones only, minus some. The sample's table shows 150,000 to 200,000 clones. Note on this clone: Its antigen is currently unknown.

This sequence originates from a woman between 18 and 29 years old in good health and CMV-seropositive. The V call is TRBV5-5, the J call TRBJ1-2; D gene ambiguous. Sample: PBMCs. Here the CDR3 DNA reads TGTGCCAGCAGCTTGATCCAGAAACCCAACTATGGCTACACCTTC. It translates to CASSLIQKPNYGYTF.